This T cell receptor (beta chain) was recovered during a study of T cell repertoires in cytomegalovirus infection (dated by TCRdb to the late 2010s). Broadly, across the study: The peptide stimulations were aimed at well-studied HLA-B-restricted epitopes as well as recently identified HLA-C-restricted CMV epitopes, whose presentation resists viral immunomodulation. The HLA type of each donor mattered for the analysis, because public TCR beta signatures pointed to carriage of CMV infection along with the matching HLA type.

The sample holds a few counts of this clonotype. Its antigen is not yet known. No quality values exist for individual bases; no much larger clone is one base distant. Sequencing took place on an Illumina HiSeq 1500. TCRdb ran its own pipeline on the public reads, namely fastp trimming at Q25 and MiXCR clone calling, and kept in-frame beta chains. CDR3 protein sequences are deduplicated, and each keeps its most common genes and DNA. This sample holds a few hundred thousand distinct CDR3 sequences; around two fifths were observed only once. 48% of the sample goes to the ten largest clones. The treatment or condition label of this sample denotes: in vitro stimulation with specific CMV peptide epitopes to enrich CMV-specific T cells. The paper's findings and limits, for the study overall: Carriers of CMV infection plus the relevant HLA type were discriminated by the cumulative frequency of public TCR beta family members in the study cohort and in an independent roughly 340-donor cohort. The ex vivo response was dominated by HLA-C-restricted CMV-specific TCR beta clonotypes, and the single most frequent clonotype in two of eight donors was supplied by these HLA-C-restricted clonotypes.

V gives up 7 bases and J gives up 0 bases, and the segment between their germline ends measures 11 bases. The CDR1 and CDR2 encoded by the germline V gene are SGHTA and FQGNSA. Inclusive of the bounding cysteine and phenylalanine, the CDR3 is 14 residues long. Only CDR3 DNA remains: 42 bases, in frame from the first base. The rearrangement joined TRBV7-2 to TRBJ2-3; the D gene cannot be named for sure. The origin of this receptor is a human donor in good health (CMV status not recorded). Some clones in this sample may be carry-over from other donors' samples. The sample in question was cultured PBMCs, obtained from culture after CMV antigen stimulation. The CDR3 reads CASNPGSSTDTQYF. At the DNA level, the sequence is TGTGCCAGCAACCCCGGCTCTAGCACAGATACGCAGTATTTT.